Listed below are T cell receptor beta chains from one sample, sequenced in a study of PD-1 blockade in mismatch repair-deficient tumors. Data came from immunoSEQ multiplex PCR; TCRdb stores just in-frame clones and leaves some out. The sample contains some 100,000 clones, approximately 83% of which appear only once. This specimen consisted of peripheral blood, obtained about eight months after starting pembrolizumab. The source is an adult with mismatch repair-deficient cancer. Both conserved end residues are part of each CDR3. The D gene is left open where the match is weak. Size is omitted from some rows. Given values are once, few, many or a class for expanded clones.

J | V | size | D | CDR3 | DNA
TRBJ2-7 | TRBV7-9 | once | TRBD2 | CASSPGGSLSYEQYF | TGTGCCAGCAGCCCGGGGGGGAGTCTCTCCTACGAGCAGTACTTC
TRBJ2-1 | TRBV28 | - | TRBD1 | CASRLTGGNNEQFF | TGTGCCAGCAGACTGACAGGGGGAAACAATGAGCAGTTCTTC
TRBJ1-2 | TRBV29-1 | few | - | CSVEGLLGGYTF | TGCAGCGTTGAAGGTCTCCTAGGCGGCTACACCTTC
TRBJ2-1 | TRBV5-6 | - | - | CASSSSGYNEQFF | TGTGCCAGCAGCAGTAGCGGTTACAATGAGCAGTTCTTC
TRBJ2-5 | TRBV10-1 | - | TRBD2 | CASSEESSGSPWGAQYF | TGCGCCAGCAGTGAGGAGTCTAGCGGGAGCCCATGGGGGGCCCAGTACTTC
TRBJ2-1 | TRBV6-5 | once | - | CASGQTYNEQFF | TGTGCCAGTGGACAGACCTACAATGAGCAGTTCTTC
TRBJ2-7 | TRBV27 | - | - | CASSLGTARSQYF | TGTGCCAGCAGTTTAGGGACGGCCCGGTCGCAGTACTTC
TRBJ2-3 | TRBV18 | - | - | CASSPESTQYF | TGTGCCAGCTCACCAGAGAGTACGCAGTATTTT
TRBJ2-1 | TRBV5-4 | - | TRBD1 | CATPGQGADEQFF | TGTGCCACACCGGGACAGGGGGCGGATGAGCAGTTCTTC
TRBJ2-3 | TRBV6-5 | - | TRBD2 | CASSLAGAGDTQYF | TGTGCCAGCAGTCTAGCGGGGGCCGGGGATACGCAGTATTTT
TRBJ1-1 | TRBV7-8 | - | - | CASSLGLPREAFF | TGTGCCAGCAGCTTAGGTTTACCGAGAGAAGCTTTCTTT
TRBJ1-4 | TRBV27 | - | - | CASSRLGPTNEKLFF | TGTGCCAGCAGCCGCCTAGGCCCAACTAATGAAAAACTGTTTTTT
TRBJ2-5 | TRBV5-4 | once | TRBD1 | CASSVRQGAIETQYF | TGTGCCAGCAGCGTGCGACAGGGGGCGATCGAGACCCAGTACTTC
TRBJ1-5 | TRBV25-1 | - | - | CASSPGGASQPQHF | TGTGCCAGCAGTCCTGGGGGGGCGAGTCAGCCCCAGCATTTT
TRBJ1-2 | TRBV30 | few | - | CAWRHGRNYGYTF | TGTGCCTGGAGACACGGACGGAACTATGGCTACACCTTC
TRBJ1-1 | TRBV10-2 | - | - | CASSEAGFEAFF | TGCGCCAGCAGTGAGGCAGGGTTTGAAGCTTTCTTT
TRBJ2-3 | TRBV6-5 | - | - | CAGKGGMWDTQYF | TGTGCCGGCAAAGGCGGGATGTGGGATACGCAGTATTTT
TRBJ2-7 | TRBV30 | - | - | CAWSVSTYEQYF | TGTGCCTGGAGCGTCAGTACCTACGAGCAGTACTTC
TRBJ1-3 | TRBV4-3 | - | - | CASSQGLRSGNTIYF | TGCGCCAGCAGCCAAGGGCTCCGCTCTGGAAACACCATATATTTT
TRBJ2-7 | TRBV25-1 | few | TRBD1 | CASSERTGSMYEQYF | TGTGCCAGCAGCGAACGGACAGGTTCCATGTACGAGCAGTACTTC
TRBJ2-1 | TRBV19 | - | - | CASSFLAMNEQFF | TGTGCCAGTAGTTTCCTAGCAATGAATGAGCAGTTCTTC
TRBJ2-5 | TRBV9 | - | - | CASSVADGGLTYQETQYF | TGTGCCAGCAGCGTAGCTGATGGGGGACTCACGTACCAAGAGACCCAGTACTTC
TRBJ2-6 | TRBV5-1 | - | - | CASSLRQEGANVLTF | TGCGCCAGCAGCTTGAGGCAGGAAGGGGCCAACGTCCTGACTTTC
TRBJ2-1 | TRBV5-8 | - | TRBD2 | CASGLAGPNEQFF | TGTGCCAGCGGGCTAGCGGGTCCTAATGAGCAGTTCTTC
TRBJ1-1 | TRBV18 | - | TRBD1 | CASSSRTGENTEAFF | TGTGCCAGCTCATCAAGGACAGGAGAGAACACTGAAGCTTTCTTT
TRBJ1-4 | TRBV19 | few | TRBD1 | CASRDAGGGNEKLFF | TGTGCCAGTCGCGATGCAGGGGGCGGTAATGAAAAACTGTTTTTT
TRBJ1-1 | TRBV5-1 | - | - | CASSQGSMNTEAFF | TGCGCCAGCAGTCAGGGGTCCATGAACACTGAAGCTTTCTTT
TRBJ2-5 | TRBV30 | once | - | CAWRGETQYF | TGTGCCTGGAGGGGAGAGACCCAGTACTTC
TRBJ1-4 | TRBV10-3 | few | - | CAISESVGLDEKLFF | TGTGCCATCAGTGAGTCAGTAGGGTTGGATGAAAAACTGTTTTTT
TRBJ2-7 | TRBV7-8 | - | - | CASSLEGPGGLEQYF | TGTGCCAGCAGCTTGGAGGGCCCCGGGGGACTCGAGCAGTACTTC
TRBJ1-1 | TRBV18 | - | - | CASSPDYQGTEAFF | TGTGCCAGCTCACCTGATTATCAGGGCACTGAAGCTTTCTTT
TRBJ1-5 | TRBV4-2 | few | - | CASSQDTRVDQPQHF | TGTGCCAGCAGCCAAGATACCAGGGTTGATCAGCCCCAGCATTTT
TRBJ1-1 | TRBV7-9 | - | TRBD1 | CASSPSTGKNTEAFF | TGTGCCAGCAGCCCGTCGACAGGGAAGAACACTGAAGCTTTCTTT
TRBJ1-1 | TRBV5-1 | - | - | CASSLEGGRAFF | TGCGCCAGCAGCTTGGAAGGGGGGAGGGCTTTCTTT
TRBJ1-5 | TRBV6-5 | many | - | CASSIQEPQHF | TGTGCCAGCAGTATACAGGAGCCCCAGCATTTT
TRBJ1-4 | TRBV11-3 | - | - | CASSTQRGRATNEKLFF | TGTGCCAGCAGCACTCAACGGGGGAGGGCAACTAATGAAAAACTGTTTTTT
TRBJ2-1 | TRBV2 | - | - | CASSELTGDEQFF | TGTGCCAGCAGTGAATTGACTGGGGATGAGCAGTTCTTC
TRBJ1-2 | TRBV2 | - | - | CASSERSAGRGPNGYTF | TGTGCCAGCAGTGAAAGATCCGCCGGGCGCGGGCCCAATGGCTACACCTTC
TRBJ2-1 | TRBV29-1 | - | - | CSGRDSRYNEQFF | TGCAGCGGCCGGGACTCCAGATACAATGAGCAGTTCTTC
TRBJ2-4 | TRBV19 | - | - | CASSIKVWGTENIQYF | TGTGCCAGTAGTATAAAGGTCTGGGGAACTGAAAACATTCAGTACTTC
TRBJ2-2 | TRBV5-1 | once | - | CASSLEGRFTGELFF | TGCGCCAGCAGCTTGGAGGGGCGGTTCACCGGGGAGCTGTTTTTT
TRBJ2-1 | TRBV28 | - | - | CASSLKGPYNEQFF | TGTGCCAGCAGTTTAAAGGGGCCCTACAATGAGCAGTTCTTC
TRBJ2-6 | TRBV27 | - | - | CASSPRQVSGANVLTF | TGTGCCAGCAGTCCAAGACAGGTTTCTGGGGCCAACGTCCTGACTTTC